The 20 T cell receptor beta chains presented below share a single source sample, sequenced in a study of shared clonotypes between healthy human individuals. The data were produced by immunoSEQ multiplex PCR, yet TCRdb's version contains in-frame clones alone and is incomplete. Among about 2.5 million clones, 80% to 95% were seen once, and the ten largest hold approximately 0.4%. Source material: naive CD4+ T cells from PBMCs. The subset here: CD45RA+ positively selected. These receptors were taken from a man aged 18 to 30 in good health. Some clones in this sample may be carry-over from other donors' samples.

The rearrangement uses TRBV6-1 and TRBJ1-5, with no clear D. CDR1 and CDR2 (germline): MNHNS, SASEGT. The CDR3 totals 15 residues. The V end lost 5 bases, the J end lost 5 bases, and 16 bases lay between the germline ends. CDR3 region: CASSTAYGGYQPQHF. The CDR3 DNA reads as TGTGCCAGCAGTACCGCCTACGGAGGGTATCAGCCCCAGCATTTT.

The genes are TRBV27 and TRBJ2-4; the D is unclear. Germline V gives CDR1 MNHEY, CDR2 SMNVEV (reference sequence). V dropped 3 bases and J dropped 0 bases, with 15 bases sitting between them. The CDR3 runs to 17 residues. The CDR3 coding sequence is TGTGCCAGCAGTTTTCGGGCGGCACATGTAGCCAAAAACATTCAGTACTTC. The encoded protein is CASSFRAAHVAKNIQYF.

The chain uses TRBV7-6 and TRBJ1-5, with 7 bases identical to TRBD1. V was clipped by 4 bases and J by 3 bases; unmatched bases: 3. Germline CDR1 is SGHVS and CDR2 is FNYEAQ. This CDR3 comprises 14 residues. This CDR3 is CASSSGQVNQPQHF. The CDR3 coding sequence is TGTGCCAGCAGCTCCGGACAGGTCAATCAGCCCCAGCATTTT.

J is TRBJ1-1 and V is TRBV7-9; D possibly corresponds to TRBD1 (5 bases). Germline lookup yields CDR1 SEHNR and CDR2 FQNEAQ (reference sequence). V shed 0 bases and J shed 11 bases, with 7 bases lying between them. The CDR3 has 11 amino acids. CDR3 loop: CASSLAPGAFF. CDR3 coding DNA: TGTGCCAGCAGCTTAGCCCCAGGGGCTTTCTTT.

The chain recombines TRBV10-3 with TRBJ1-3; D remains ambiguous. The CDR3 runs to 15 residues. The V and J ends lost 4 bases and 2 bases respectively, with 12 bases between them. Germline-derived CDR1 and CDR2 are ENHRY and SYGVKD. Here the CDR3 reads CAISGGDRAGNTIYF. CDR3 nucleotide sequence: TGTGCCATCAGTGGTGGGGATCGAGCTGGAAACACCATATATTTT.

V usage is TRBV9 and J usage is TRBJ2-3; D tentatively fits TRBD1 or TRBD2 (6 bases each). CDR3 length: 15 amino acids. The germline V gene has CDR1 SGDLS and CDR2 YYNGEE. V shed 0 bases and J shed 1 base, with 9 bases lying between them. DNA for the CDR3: TGTGCCAGCAGCGTAGGGGGGGCGCGCACAGATACGCAGTATTTT. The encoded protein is CASSVGGARTDTQYF.

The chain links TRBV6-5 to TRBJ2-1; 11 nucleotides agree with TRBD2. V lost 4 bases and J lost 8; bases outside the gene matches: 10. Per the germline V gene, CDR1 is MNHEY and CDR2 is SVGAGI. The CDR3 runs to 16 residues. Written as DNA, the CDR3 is TGTGCCAGCAGTTTCATCGTAGCGGGAGGGGGCTATGAGCAGTTCTTC. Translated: CASSFIVAGGGYEQFF.

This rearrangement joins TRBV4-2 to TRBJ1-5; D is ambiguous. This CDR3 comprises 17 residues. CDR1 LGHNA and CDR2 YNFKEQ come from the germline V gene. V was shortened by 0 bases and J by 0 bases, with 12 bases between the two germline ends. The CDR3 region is CASSQDSGTYSNQPQHF. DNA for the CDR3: TGTGCCAGCAGCCAAGATTCGGGAACTTATAGCAATCAGCCCCAGCATTTT.

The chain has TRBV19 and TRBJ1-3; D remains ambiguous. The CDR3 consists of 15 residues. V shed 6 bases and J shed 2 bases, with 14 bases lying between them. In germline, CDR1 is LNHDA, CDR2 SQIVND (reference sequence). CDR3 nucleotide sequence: TGTGCCAGTAGCCCCCCAGACGGGGCTGGAAACACCATATATTTT. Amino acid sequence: CASSPPDGAGNTIYF.

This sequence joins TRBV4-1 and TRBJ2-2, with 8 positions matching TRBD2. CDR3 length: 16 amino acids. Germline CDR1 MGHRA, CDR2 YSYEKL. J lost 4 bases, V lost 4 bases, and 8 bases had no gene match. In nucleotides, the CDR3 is TGCGCCAGCAGCCGTCCCATAGCGGGGATCACCGGGGAGCTGTTTTTT. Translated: CASSRPIAGITGELFF.

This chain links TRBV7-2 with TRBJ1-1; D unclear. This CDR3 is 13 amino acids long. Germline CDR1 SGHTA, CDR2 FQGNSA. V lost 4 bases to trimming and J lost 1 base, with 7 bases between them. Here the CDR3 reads CASSSYTNTEAFF. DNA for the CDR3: TGTGCCAGCAGCTCTTACACGAACACTGAAGCTTTCTTT.

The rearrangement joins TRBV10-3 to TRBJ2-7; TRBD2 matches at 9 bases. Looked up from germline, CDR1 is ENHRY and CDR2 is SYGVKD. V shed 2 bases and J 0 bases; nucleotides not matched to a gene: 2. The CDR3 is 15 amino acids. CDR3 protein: CAISESSGSSYEQYF. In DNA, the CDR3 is TGTGCCATCAGTGAGAGTAGCGGGAGCTCCTACGAGCAGTACTTC.

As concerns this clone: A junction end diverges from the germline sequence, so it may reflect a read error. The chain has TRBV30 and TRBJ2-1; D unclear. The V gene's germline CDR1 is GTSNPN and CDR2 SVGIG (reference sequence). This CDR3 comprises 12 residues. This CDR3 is CARRAPYNEQFF. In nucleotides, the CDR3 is TGTGCCCGGAGAGCACCCTACAATGAGCAGTTCTTC.

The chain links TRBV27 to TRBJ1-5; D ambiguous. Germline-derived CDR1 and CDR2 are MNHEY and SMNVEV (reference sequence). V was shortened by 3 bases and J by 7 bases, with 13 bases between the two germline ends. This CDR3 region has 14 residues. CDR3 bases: TGTGCCAGCAGTTTTTCCTGGGGTGACCAGCCCCAGCATTTT. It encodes CASSFSWGDQPQHF.

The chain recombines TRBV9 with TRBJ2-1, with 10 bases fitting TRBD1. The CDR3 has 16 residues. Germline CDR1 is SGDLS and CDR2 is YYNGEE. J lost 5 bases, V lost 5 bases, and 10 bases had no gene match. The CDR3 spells CASSLSPGTGDNEQFF. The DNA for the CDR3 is TGTGCCAGCAGTCTTTCTCCCGGGACAGGGGACAATGAGCAGTTCTTC.

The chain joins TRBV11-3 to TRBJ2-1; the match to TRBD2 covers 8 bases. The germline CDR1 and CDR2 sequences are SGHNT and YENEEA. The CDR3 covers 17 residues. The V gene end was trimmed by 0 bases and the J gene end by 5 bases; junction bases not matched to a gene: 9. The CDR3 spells CASSLDGVLAVNNEQFF. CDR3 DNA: TGTGCCAGCAGCTTAGACGGTGTACTAGCGGTTAACAATGAGCAGTTCTTC. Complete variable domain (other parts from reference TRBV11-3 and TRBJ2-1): EAGVVQSPRYKIIEKKQPVAFWCNPISGHNTLYWYLQNLGQGPELLIRYENEEAVDDSQLPKDRFSAERLKGVDSTLKIQPAELGDSAVYLCASSLDGVLAVNNEQFFGPGTRLTVL.

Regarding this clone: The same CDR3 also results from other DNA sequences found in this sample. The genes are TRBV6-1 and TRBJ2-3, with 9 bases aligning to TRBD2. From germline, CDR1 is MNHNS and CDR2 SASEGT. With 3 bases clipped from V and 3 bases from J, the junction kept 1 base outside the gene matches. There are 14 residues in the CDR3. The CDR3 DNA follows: TGTGCCAGCAGTGAGCGGGAGGGTACAGATACGCAGTATTTT. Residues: CASSEREGTDTQYF.

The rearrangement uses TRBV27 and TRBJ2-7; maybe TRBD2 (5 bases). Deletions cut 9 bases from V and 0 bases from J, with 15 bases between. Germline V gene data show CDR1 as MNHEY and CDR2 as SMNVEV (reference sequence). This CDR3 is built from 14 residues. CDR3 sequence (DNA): TGTGCCAGTGTTCACGAGGGTGACTCCTACGAGCAGTACTTC. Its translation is CASVHEGDSYEQYF.

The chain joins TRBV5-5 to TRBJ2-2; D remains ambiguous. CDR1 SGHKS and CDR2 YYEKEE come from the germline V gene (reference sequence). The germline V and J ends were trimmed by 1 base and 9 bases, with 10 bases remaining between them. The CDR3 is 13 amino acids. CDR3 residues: CASSLIGNRELFF. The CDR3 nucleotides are TGTGCCAGCAGCTTGATAGGGAACCGGGAGCTGTTTTTT.

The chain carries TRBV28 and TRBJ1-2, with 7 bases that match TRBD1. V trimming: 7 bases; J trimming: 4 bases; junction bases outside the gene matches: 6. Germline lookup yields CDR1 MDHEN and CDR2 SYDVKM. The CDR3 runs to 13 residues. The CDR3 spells CASTSGDSYGYTF. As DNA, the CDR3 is TGTGCCAGCACCTCGGGGGACAGCTATGGCTACACCTTC.